Below, 23 T cell receptor beta chains from the same sample are listed, as sequenced in a study of shared clonotypes between healthy human individuals. Assay: immunoSEQ multiplex PCR; the TCRdb copy retains only in-frame clones and omits some. The table shows about 320,000 clones, with around 87% occurring only once. Sequencing input: memory CD8+ T cells sorted from blood. Subset indicated: CD45RO+ cells pooled with CCR7-negative TemRA cells. These receptors were obtained from a man between 18 and 29 years old in good health.

The rearrangement uses TRBV28 and TRBJ1-2; no reliable D call. CDR1 is MDHEN and CDR2 is SYDVKM in the germline V gene. The V and J ends lost 6 bases and 6 bases respectively, with 8 bases between them. This CDR3 has 11 amino acids. Written as DNA, the CDR3 is TGTGCCAGCAGGGGCGGTAATGGCTACACCTTC. This sequence encodes CASRGGNGYTF.

The chain carries TRBV6-5 and TRBJ2-7, with a tentative D call TRBD2 (6 bases). Germline loops: CDR1 MNHEY, CDR2 SVGAGI. The CDR3 spans 15 residues. V was shortened by 6 bases and J by 0 bases, with 15 bases between the two germline ends. CDR3 DNA: TGTGCCAGCAGCTTCGGGAGCCCGAGCTCCTACGAGCAGTACTTC. Amino acid sequence: CASSFGSPSSYEQYF.

This clone has just a few counts. This sample includes further DNA sequences coding for the same CDR3. V gene TRBV2 combines with J gene TRBJ2-2; D may be TRBD1 (5 bases). With 4 bases removed from V and 0 bases from J, the gap between germline ends came to 6 bases. The CDR3 runs to 14 residues. Germline lookup yields CDR1 SNHLY and CDR2 FYNNEI. CDR3 amino acids: CASSGTTNTGELFF. In DNA form, the CDR3 reads TGTGCCAGCAGTGGGACAACGAACACCGGGGAGCTGTTTTTT.

The V call is TRBV5-1, the J call TRBJ2-7, with 11 bases matching TRBD2. CDR1 is SGHRS and CDR2 is YFSETQ in the germline V gene. The CDR3 length is 16 residues. After removal of 4 bases from V and 2 bases from J, the junction contained 8 bases not matched to a gene. Here the CDR3 DNA reads TGCGCCAGCAGCCCCGGGACTAGCGGATACCCCTACGAGCAGTACTTC. Amino acid sequence: CASSPGTSGYPYEQYF.

This rearrangement joins TRBV27 to TRBJ2-7, with 7 bases identical to TRBD2. The length of the CDR3 is 14 residues. Germline lookup yields CDR1 MNHEY and CDR2 SMNVEV (reference sequence). V lost 8 bases to trimming and J lost 2 bases; unmatched junction nucleotides: 9. The CDR3 here is CASGLSGATYEQYF. The CDR3 coding sequence is TGTGCCAGCGGGTTGAGCGGGGCCACCTACGAGCAGTACTTC.

V gene TRBV6-1 combines with J gene TRBJ1-5; 10 bases align to TRBD1. After removal of 2 bases from V and 0 bases from J, the junction contained 4 bases not matched to a gene. This CDR3 contains 17 residues. Germline lookup yields CDR1 MNHNS and CDR2 SASEGT. The CDR3 nucleotides read TGTGCCAGCAGTGAATGGGACAGGGGTCATAGCAATCAGCCCCAGCATTTT. Protein sequence: CASSEWDRGHSNQPQHF.

This chain connects TRBV30 to TRBJ2-7; D gene unclear. The CDR3 covers 17 residues. V was shortened by 3 bases and J by 3 bases, with 24 bases between the two germline ends. Germline-derived CDR1 and CDR2 are GTSNPN and SVGIG (reference sequence). The CDR3 nucleotides are TGTGCCTGGAGACCCCAACCGGGCTCCCCTCCCTACTACGAGCAGTACTTC. Protein product: CAWRPQPGSPPYYEQYF.

Comments on this clone: Additional DNA sequences in this sample encode the identical CDR3. The J gene is TRBJ2-7, the V gene TRBV7-9; no clear D. The CDR3 is 12 amino acids. CDR1 SEHNR and CDR2 FQNEAQ come from the germline V gene (reference sequence). V was clipped by 1 base and J by 2 bases, with 3 bases between them. The CDR3: CASSLGAYEQYF. CDR3 DNA: TGTGCCAGCAGCTTAGGTGCCTACGAGCAGTACTTC.

This chain joins TRBV30 and TRBJ2-1; D not resolved. Trimming shortened V by 1 base and J by 7 bases, and 5 bases separated the two germline ends. Germline V gives CDR1 GTSNPN, CDR2 SVGIG (reference sequence). CDR3 length equals 11 residues. The CDR3 coding sequence is TGTGCCTGGAGTGCCGGTAATGAGCAGTTCTTC. It encodes CAWSAGNEQFF.

The chain couples TRBV10-3 to TRBJ2-2; TRBD1 aligns across 8 bases. This CDR3 has 15 amino acids. V lost 8 bases to trimming and J lost 1 base; unmatched junction nucleotides: 6. From germline, CDR1 is ENHRY and CDR2 SYGVKD. CDR3 sequence reads: CAIQEGTGNTGELFF. The CDR3 DNA reads as TGTGCCATCCAAGAAGGGACAGGGAACACCGGGGAGCTGTTTTTT.

The chain is built from TRBV6-5 and TRBJ2-7; D might be TRBD2 (6 bases). Trimming left V 8 bases short and J 0 bases short, with 14 bases between. Germline V gene lookup returns CDR1 MNHEY and CDR2 SVGAGI. The CDR3 extends over 14 amino acids. CDR3 residues: CASGTRTTSYEQYF. The CDR3 coding sequence is TGTGCCAGCGGGACTCGGACTACCTCCTACGAGCAGTACTTC.

The chain uses TRBV18 and TRBJ2-1, with D perhaps matching TRBD2 (5 bases). V gave up 0 bases and J gave up 0 bases, with 9 bases separating them. Germline V CDR1 and CDR2: KGHSH, LQKENI. The CDR3 runs to 16 residues. The CDR3 nucleotides are TGTGCCAGCTCACCACCGTGGCGGGTCTCCTACAATGAGCAGTTCTTC. Translating it yields CASSPPWRVSYNEQFF.

This clone was detected a few times. This chain links TRBV14 with TRBJ2-1, with 8 bases identical to TRBD2. The CDR3 contains 13 residues. The V and J ends lost 6 bases and 8 bases, in that order; junction bases with no gene match: 6. In germline, CDR1 is SGHDN, CDR2 FVKESK. The CDR3, as DNA: TGTGCCAGCAGACGGGAGGGCAGGGATGAGCAGTTCTTC. Its translation is CASRREGRDEQFF.

The DNA of the CDR3 is TGTGCCAGCAGTTATTATTCAGGTCTCTCCTACGAGCAGTACTTC. It is translated as CASSYYSGLSYEQYF. The genes are TRBV6-5 and TRBJ2-7; no reliable D call. Trimming left V 3 bases short and J 0 bases short, with 12 bases between. Germline-derived CDR1 and CDR2 are MNHEY and SVGAGI. The CDR3 has 15 amino acids.

The chain uses TRBV10-1 and TRBJ2-1; D unresolved. Germline V gives CDR1 WNHNN, CDR2 SYGVQD (reference sequence). The CDR3 sequence is 12 residues long. The V gene lost 0 bases and the J gene lost 6 bases, with 3 bases spanning the gap. In DNA, the CDR3 is TGCGCCAGCAGTGAGTCGCCCAATGAGCAGTTCTTC. It specifies CASSESPNEQFF.

The rearrangement uses TRBV20-1 and TRBJ2-7; no clear D gene. The CDR3 contains 10 residues. The germline gives CDR1 DFQATT, CDR2 SNEGSKA (reference sequence). CDR3 amino acids: CSVGTYEQYF. CDR3 nucleotide sequence: TGCAGCGTCGGAACCTACGAGCAGTACTTC.

This chain connects TRBV5-4 to TRBJ2-7; possibly TRBD1 for D (5 bases). Trimming took 6 bases from V and 1 from J, leaving 11 bases between them. CDR1 is SGHNT and CDR2 is YYREEE in the germline V gene (reference sequence). The CDR3 is 13 residues long. The CDR3 region is CASTLDSSYEQYF. The CDR3 DNA reads as TGTGCCAGCACCTTAGACAGTTCCTACGAGCAGTACTTC. Full variable domain (missing parts from reference TRBV5-4 and TRBJ2-7): ETGVTQSPTHLIKTRGQQVTLRCSSQSGHNTVSWYQQALGQGPQFIFQYYREEENGRGNFPPRFSGLQFPNYSSELNVNALELDDSALYLCASTLDSSYEQYFGPGTRLTVT.

The rearrangement links TRBV7-9 to TRBJ2-1; D unresolved. V dropped 6 bases and J dropped 4 bases, with 10 bases sitting between them. Germline loops: CDR1 SEHNR, CDR2 FQNEAQ (reference sequence). This CDR3 spans 13 amino acids. CDR3: CASSQARYNEQFF. As DNA, the CDR3 is TGTGCCAGCAGTCAAGCCAGGTACAATGAGCAGTTCTTC.

The chain links TRBV5-1 to TRBJ2-5; weak D call: TRBD1 (5 bases). With 0 bases removed from V and 5 bases from J, the gap between germline ends came to 11 bases. Germline V gives CDR1 SGHRS, CDR2 YFSETQ. The CDR3 loop spans 14 amino acids. Here the CDR3 DNA reads TGCGCCAGCAGCTTGGAAAAAGGGGTCGAGACCCAGTACTTC. Protein product: CASSLEKGVETQYF.

The chain has TRBV10-2 and TRBJ2-1; D possibly matches TRBD1 or TRBD2 (5 bases each). The CDR3 has 15 amino acids. V lost 6 bases, J lost 3 bases, and 15 bases lay in between. The germline V gene encodes CDR1 WSHSY and CDR2 SAAADI. The CDR3 loop reads CASRGVDQVYNEQFF. In nucleotides, the CDR3 is TGCGCCAGCAGGGGGGTGGACCAGGTCTACAATGAGCAGTTCTTC.

The V and J genes are TRBV4-1 and TRBJ1-1; TRBD1 matches 7 bases. This CDR3 contains 19 residues. Trimming cost V 1 base and J 1 base; bases outside gene matches: 15. The germline V gene has CDR1 MGHRA and CDR2 YSYEKL. The CDR3 nucleotides read TGCGCCAGCAGCCAAGTTGCTTTTTTGATACAGGGGAAGAACACTGAAGCTTTCTTT. This gives the protein CASSQVAFLIQGKNTEAFF.

This chain joins TRBV21-1 and TRBJ1-5. TRBV21-1 is deemed a pseudogene. This CDR3 has 12 residues. The DNA for the CDR3 is TGTGCCAGCCCCCTTGGGAGGGGGCCCCAGCATTTT. It yields the protein CASPLGRGPQHF.

The chain combines TRBV11-2 with TRBJ2-7, with D uncertain. The V gene lost 5 bases and the J gene lost 2 bases, with 13 bases spanning the gap. The germline gives CDR1 SGHAT, CDR2 FQNNGV. The CDR3 has 14 amino acids. This chain's CDR3 is CASSQRELPYEQYF. DNA of the CDR3: TGTGCCAGCAGCCAAAGGGAACTACCCTACGAGCAGTACTTC.